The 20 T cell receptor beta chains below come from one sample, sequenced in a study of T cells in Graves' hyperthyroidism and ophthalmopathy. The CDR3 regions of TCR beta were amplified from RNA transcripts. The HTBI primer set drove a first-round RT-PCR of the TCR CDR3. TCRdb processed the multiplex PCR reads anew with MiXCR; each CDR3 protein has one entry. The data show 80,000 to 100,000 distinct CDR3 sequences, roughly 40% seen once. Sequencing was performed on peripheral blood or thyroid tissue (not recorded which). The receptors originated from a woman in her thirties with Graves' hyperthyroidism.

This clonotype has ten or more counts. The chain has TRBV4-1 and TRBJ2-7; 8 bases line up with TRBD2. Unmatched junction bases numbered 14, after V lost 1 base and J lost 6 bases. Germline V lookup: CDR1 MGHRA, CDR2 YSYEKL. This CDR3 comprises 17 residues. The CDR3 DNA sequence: TGCGCCAGCAGCCAAGTATTGCCAGGAGGACTAGCTTCCGAGCAGTACTTC. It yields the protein CASSQVLPGGLASEQYF.

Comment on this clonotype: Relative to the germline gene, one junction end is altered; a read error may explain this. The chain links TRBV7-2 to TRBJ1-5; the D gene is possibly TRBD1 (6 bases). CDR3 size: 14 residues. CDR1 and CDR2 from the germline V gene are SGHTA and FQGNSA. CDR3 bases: TGTGCCAGCAGCCTAGCGAGACAGGCACAGCCCCAGCATTTT. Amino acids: CASSLARQAQPQHF.

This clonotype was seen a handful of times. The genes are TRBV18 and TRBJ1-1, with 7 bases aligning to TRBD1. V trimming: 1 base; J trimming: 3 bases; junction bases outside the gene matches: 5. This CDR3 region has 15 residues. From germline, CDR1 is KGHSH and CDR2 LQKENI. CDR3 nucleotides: TGTGCCAGCTCACCACGACAGGGTAGGGACACTGAAGCTTTCTTT. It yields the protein CASSPRQGRDTEAFF.

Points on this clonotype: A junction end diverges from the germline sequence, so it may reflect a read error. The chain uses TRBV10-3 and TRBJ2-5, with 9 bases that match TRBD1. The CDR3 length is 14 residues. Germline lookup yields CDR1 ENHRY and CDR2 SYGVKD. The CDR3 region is CASAGTGNQETQYF. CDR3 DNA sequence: TGTGCCTCAGCCGGGACAGGGAATCAAGAGACCCAGTACTTT.

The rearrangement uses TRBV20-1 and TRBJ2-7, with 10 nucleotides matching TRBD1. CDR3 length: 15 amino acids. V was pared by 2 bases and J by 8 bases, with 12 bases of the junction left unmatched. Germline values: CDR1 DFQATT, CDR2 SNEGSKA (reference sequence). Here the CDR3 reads CSARPGQGGPRKQYF. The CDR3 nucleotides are TGCAGTGCTAGACCCGGACAGGGGGGCCCTAGGAAGCAGTACTTC.

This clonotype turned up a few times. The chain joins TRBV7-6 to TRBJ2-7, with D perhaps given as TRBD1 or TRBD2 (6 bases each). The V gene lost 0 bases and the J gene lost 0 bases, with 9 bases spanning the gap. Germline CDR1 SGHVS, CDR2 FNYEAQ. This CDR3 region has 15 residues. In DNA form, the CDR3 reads TGTGCCAGCAGCTTAGCGCGGGACAACTCCTACGAGCAGTACTTC. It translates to CASSLARDNSYEQYF.

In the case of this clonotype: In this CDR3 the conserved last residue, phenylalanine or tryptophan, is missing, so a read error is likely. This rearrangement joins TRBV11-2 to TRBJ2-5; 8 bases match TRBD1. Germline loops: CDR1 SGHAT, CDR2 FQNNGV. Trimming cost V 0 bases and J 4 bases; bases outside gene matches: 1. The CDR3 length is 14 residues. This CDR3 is CASSLDRGRETQYL. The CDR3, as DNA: TGTGCCAGCAGCTTAGACAGGGGGCGAGAGACCCAGTACCTC.

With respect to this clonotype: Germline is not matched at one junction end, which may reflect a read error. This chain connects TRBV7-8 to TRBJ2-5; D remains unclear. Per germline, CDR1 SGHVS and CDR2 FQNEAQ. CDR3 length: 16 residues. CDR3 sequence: CACSPGPRRQQETQYF. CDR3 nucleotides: TGTGCCTGCAGCCCAGGACCGAGACGGCAACAAGAGACCCAGTACTTC.

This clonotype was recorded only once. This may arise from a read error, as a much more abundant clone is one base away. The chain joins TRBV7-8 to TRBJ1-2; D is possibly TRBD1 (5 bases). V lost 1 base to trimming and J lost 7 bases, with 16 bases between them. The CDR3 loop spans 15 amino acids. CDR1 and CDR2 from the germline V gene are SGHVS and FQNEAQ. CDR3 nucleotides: TGTGCCAGCAGCTTAGTGGGCGACAGACTCTGTGGCTACACCTTC. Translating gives CASSLVGDRLCGYTF.

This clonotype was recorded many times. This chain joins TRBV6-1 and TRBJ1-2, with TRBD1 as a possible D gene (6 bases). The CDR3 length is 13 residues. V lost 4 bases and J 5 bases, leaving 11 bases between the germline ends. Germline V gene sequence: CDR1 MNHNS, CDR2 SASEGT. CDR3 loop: CASSGQGMYGYTF. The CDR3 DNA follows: TGTGCCAGCAGTGGGCAGGGGATGTATGGCTACACCTTC.

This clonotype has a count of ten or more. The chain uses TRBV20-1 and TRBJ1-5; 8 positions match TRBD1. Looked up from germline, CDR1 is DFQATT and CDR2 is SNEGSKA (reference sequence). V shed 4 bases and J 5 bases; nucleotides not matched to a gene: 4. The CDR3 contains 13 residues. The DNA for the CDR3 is TGCAGTGCTAAGACAGGGGCCGATCAGCCCCAGCATTTT. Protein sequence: CSAKTGADQPQHF.

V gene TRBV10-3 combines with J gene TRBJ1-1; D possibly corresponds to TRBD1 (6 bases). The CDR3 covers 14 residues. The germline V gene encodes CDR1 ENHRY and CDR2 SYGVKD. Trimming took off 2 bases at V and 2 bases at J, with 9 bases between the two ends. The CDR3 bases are TGTGCCATCAGTGAGCCGGGGGCAAACACTGAAGCTTTCTTT. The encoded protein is CAISEPGANTEAFF.

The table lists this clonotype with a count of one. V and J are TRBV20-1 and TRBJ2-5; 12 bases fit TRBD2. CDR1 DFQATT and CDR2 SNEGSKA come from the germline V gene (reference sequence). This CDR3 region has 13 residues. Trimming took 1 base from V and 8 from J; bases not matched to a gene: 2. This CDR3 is CSARALAGGTQYF. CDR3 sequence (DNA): TGCAGTGCTAGAGCACTAGCGGGAGGTACCCAGTACTTC.

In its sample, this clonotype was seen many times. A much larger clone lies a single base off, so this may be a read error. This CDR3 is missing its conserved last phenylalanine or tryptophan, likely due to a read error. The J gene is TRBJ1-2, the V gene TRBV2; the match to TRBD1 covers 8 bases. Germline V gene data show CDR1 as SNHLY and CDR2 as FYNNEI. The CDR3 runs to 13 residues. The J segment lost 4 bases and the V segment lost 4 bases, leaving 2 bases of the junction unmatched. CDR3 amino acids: CASSAGGGYGYTL. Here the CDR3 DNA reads TGTGCCAGCAGTGCAGGGGGCGGCTATGGCTACACCCTC.

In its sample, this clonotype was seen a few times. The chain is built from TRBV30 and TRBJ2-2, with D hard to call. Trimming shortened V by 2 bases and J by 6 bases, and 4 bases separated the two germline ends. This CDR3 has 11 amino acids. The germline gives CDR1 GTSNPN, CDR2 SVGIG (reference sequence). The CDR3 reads CAWSLAGELFF. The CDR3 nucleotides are TGTGCCTGGAGTCTGGCCGGGGAGCTGTTTTTT.

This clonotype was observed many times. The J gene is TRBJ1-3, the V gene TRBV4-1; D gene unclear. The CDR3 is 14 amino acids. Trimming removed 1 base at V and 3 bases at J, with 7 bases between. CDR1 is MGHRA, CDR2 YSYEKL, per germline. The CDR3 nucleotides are TGCGCCAGCAGCCAAGGGTTGGGTGGAAACACCATATATTTT. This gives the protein CASSQGLGGNTIYF.

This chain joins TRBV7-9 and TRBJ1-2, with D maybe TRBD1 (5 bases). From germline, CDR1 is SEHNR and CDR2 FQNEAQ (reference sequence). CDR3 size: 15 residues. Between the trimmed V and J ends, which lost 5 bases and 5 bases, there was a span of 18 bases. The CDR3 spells CASSGGLPCGYGYTF. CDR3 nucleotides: TGTGCCAGCAGCGGGGGGTTACCGTGCGGATATGGCTACACCTTC.

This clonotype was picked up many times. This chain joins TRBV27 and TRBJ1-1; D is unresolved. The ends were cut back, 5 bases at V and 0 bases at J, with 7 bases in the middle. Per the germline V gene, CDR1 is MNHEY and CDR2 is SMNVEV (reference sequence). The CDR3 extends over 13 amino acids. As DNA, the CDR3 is TGTGCCAGCAGTATAGGGCTGAACACTGAAGCTTTCTTT. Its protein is CASSIGLNTEAFF.

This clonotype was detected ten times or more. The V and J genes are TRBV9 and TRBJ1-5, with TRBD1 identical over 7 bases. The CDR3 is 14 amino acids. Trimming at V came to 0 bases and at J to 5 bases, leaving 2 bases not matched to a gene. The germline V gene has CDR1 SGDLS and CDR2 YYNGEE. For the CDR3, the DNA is TGTGCCAGCAGCGTAGGGACAGGCGATCAGCCCCAGCATTTT. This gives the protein CASSVGTGDQPQHF. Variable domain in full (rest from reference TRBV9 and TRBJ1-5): DSGVTQTPKHLITATGQRVTLRCSPRSGDLSVYWYQQSLDQGLQFLIQYYNGEERAKGNILERFSAQQFPDLHSELNLSSLELGDSALYFCASSVGTGDQPQHFGDGTRLSIL.

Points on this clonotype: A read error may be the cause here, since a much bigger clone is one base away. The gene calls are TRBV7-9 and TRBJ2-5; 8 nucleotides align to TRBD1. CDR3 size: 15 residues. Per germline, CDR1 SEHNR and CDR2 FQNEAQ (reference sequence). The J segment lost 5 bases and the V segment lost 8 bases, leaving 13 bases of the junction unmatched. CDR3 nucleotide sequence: TGTGCCAGCGGTTTTAGTCAGGGGGCGCGGGAGACCCAGTACTTC. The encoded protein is CASGFSQGARETQYF. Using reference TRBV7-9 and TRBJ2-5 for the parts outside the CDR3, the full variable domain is DTGVSQNPRHKITKRGQNVTFRCDPISEHNRLYWYRQTLGQGPEFLTYFQNEAQLEKSRLLSDRFSAERPKGSFSTLEIQRTEQGDSAMYLCASGFSQGARETQYFGPGTRLLVL.